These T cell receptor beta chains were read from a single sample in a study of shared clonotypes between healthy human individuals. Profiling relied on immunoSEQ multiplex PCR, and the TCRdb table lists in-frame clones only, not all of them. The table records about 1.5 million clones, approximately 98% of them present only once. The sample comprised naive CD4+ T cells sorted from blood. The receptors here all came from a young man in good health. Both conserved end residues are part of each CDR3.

CASSPGTSGRYEQYF TRBJ2-7 TRBV7-9
CASSVETGKETQYF TRBJ2-5 TRBV9
CASSIGPGSSNQPQHF TRBJ1-5 TRBV19
CASSTLGTSGGRHEQFF TRBJ2-1 TRBV19
CASSPIGFRDSRSEQFF TRBJ2-1 TRBV18
CASSPRQKNQPQHF TRBJ1-5 TRBV18
CASSQALLTRGALNTGELFF TRBJ2-2 TRBV4-3
CASLSWGAWGYTF TRBJ1-2 TRBV6-6
CASSTGQGIAGELFF TRBJ2-2 TRBV19
CASRTGGGVLTF TRBJ2-6 TRBV19
CASSTLSHTSGNLGNEGLFF TRBJ1-4 TRBV28
CASSQAVSSYEQYF TRBJ2-7 TRBV4-3
CASSIDRRNTEAFF TRBJ1-1 TRBV6-5
CASSERMNTEAFF TRBJ1-1 TRBV25-1
CSVDRGKRGEQYF TRBJ2-7 TRBV29-1
CASSFDGHTEAFF TRBJ1-1 TRBV7-3
CSATGSGVGGELFF TRBJ2-2 TRBV29-1
CASSLWGSGTGSYEQYF TRBJ2-7 TRBV28
CASSLAGTGVTDTQYF TRBJ2-3 TRBV5-4
CASSRGTARTYGYTF TRBJ1-2 TRBV5-4
CAARTDSGNTIYF TRBJ1-3 TRBV18
CASRPGTHEQYF TRBJ2-7 TRBV6-6
CAISESRQNTEAFF TRBJ1-1 TRBV10-3
CSAGLQNTEAFF TRBJ1-1 TRBV29-1
CASSQTSTGELFF TRBJ2-2 TRBV7-3
CASSVWAGGELETQYF TRBJ2-5 TRBV23-1
CAISDGRGVSYEQYF TRBJ2-7 TRBV10-3
CASSSPGSTGGLNF TRBJ2-4 TRBV28
CASSQDLPLGSSYEQYF TRBJ2-7 TRBV14
CASSLGAGAGELFF TRBJ2-2 TRBV7-9
CASSPGLAGTYEQYF TRBJ2-7 TRBV7-2
CASSRLGGETDTQYF TRBJ2-3 TRBV19
CASSLGYGTQYF TRBJ2-5 TRBV7-2
CASSLRQVGYEQYF TRBJ2-7 TRBV27
CASSWGSGELFF TRBJ2-2 TRBV11-3
CASSLGLRTDYNEQFF TRBJ2-1 TRBV7-8
CASSKTQGFEQYF TRBJ2-7 TRBV9
CASTSSGRGEETQYF TRBJ2-5 TRBV5-1
CASSDTQGSMDIQYF TRBJ2-4 TRBV28
CASSSTPRGPSNQPQHF TRBJ1-5 TRBV7-6
CASSLDVSGAYNEQFF TRBJ2-1 TRBV5-5
CASSVRTGGYNEQFF TRBJ2-1 TRBV9
CASSSVSGRREQFF TRBJ2-1 TRBV11-2
CASSNQYRANTEAFF TRBJ1-1 TRBV6-5
CATQRGTPTDTQYF TRBJ2-3 TRBV5-6
CASSRGGRVGGELFF TRBJ2-2 TRBV9
CASSLDRDHGYTF TRBJ1-2 TRBV28
CASGLGKGLEQYF TRBJ2-7 TRBV5-1
CASRTSGRPYEQYF TRBJ2-7 TRBV27
CASSPPGPPNQPQHF TRBJ1-5 TRBV18
CASRVGSYEQYF TRBJ2-7 TRBV21-1
CASSLDRDRGFYEQYF TRBJ2-7 TRBV11-2
CASSQWQISGRGDIQYF TRBJ2-4 TRBV4-3
CASSLASRSTEAFF TRBJ1-1 TRBV5-1
CASRVGGTGGYTF TRBJ1-2 TRBV28
CASSLEQGTEAFF TRBJ1-1 TRBV11-2
CASSAPRGNQPQHF TRBJ1-5 TRBV19
CASSLVAEQETQYF TRBJ2-5 TRBV7-8
CASSRTVMNTEAFF TRBJ1-1 TRBV19